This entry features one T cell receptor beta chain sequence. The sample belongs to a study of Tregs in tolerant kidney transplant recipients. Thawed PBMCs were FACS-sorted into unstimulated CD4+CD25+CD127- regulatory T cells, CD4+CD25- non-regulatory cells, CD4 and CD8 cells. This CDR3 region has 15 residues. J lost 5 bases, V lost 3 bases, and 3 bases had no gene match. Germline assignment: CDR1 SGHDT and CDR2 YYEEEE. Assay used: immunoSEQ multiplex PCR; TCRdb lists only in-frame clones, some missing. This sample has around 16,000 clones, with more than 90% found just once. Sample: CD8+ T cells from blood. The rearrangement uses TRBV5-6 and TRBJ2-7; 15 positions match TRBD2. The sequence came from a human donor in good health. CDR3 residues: CASSWTSGGAHEQYF. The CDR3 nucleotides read TGTGCCAGCAGCTGGACTAGCGGGGGGGCCCACGAGCAGTACTTC.